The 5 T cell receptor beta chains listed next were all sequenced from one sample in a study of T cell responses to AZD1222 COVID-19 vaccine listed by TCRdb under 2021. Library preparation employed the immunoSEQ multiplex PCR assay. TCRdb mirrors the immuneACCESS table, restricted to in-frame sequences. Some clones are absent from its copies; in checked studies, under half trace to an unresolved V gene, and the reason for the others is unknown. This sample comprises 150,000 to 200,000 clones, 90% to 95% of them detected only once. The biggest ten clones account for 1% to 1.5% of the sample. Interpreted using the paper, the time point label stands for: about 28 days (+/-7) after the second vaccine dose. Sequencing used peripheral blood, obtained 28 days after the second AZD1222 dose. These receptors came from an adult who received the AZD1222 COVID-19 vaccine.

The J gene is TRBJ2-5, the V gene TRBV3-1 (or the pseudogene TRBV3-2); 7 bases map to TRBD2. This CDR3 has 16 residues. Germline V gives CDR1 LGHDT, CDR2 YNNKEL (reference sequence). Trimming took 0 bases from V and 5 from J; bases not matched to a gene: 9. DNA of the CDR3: TGTGCCAGCAGCCAAGAACAGACTAGCCCTTCGGAGACCCAGTACTTC. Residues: CASSQEQTSPSETQYF.

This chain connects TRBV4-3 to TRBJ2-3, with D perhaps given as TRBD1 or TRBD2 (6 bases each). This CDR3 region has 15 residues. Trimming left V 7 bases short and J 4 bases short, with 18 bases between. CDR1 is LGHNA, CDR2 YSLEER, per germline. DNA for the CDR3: TGCGCCAGCAAAACGGGGGCGGGAACCTCAGATACGCAGTATTTT. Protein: CASKTGAGTSDTQYF.

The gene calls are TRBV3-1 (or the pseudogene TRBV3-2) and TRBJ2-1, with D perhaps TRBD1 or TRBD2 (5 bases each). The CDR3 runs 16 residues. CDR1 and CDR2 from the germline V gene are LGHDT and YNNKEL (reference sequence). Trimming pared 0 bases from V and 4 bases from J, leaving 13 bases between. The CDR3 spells CASSQEGDFDYNEQFF. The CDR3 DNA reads TGTGCCAGCAGCCAAGAGGGGGATTTCGATTACAATGAGCAGTTCTTC.

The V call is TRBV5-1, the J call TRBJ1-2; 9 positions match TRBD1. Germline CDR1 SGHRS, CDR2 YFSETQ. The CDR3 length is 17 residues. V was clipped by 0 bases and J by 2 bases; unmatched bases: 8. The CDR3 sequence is CASSLEGTGNPNYGYTF. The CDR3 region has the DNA TGCGCCAGCAGCTTGGAAGGGACAGGGAATCCCAACTATGGCTACACCTTC.

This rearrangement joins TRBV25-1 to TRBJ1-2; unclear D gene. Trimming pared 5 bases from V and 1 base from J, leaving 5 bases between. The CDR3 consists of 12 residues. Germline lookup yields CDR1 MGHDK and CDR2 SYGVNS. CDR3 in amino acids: CASSSGNYGYTF. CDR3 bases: TGTGCCAGCAGTTCTGGTAACTATGGCTACACCTTC.